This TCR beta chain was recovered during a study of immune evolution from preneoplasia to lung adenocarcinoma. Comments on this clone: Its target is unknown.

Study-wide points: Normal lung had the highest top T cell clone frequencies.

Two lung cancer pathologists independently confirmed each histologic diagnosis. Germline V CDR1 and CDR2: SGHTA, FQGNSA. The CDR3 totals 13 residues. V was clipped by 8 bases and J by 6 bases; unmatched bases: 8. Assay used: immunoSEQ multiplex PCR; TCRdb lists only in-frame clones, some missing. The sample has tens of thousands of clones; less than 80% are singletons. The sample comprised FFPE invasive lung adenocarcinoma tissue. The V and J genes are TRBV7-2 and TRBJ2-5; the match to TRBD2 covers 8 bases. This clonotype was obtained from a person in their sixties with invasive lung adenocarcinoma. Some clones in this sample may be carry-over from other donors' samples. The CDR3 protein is CASGAGGVQTQYF. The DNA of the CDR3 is TGTGCCAGCGGGGCGGGAGGTGTGCAGACCCAGTACTTC.